One T cell receptor (beta chain) is described in this entry. The sample comes from a study of T cell changes during pregnancy in multiple sclerosis. Profiled with immunoSEQ multiplex PCR; TCRdb holds only in-frame clones, not every one. The sample has around 110,000 clones, about 89% seen once; the top ten hold over 1.5%. Germline V gene lookup returns CDR1 LNHNV and CDR2 YYDKDF (reference sequence). The CDR3 loop spans 13 amino acids. The V end lost 6 bases, the J end lost 7 bases, and 13 bases lay between the germline ends. The sample was peripheral blood, taken before pregnancy. This chain uses TRBV15 with TRBJ1-3, with D perhaps matching TRBD1 (5 bases). The receptor's source is a female donor with multiple sclerosis, enrolled in a pregnancy study. Here the CDR3 reads CATSAGNRNTIYF. In DNA form, the CDR3 reads TGTGCCACCAGTGCGGGGAACAGGAACACCATATATTTT.